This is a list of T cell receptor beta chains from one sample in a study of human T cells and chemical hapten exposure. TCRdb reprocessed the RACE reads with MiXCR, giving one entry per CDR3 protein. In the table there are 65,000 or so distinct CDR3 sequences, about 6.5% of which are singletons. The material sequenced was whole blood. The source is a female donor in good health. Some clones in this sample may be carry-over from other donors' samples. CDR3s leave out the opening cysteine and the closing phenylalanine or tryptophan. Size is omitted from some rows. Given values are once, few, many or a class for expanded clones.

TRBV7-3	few	ASSFGGLAGEEQF
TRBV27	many	ASSSLDNYGYT
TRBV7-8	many	ASSLGRGKAYEQY
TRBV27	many	ASSFIGSPLH
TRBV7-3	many	ASSRRADTEAF
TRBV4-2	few	ASSLNPDRRSTEKLF
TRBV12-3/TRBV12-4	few	ASSSDGYEQY
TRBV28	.	ASSLISANNSPLH
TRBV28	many	ASRPQGPGLYEQY
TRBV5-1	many	ASSLDAGNTEAF
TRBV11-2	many	ASSLWTHEQF
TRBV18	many	ASSPFVGQEIYSNQPQH
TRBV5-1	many	ASSLDGSYTEAF
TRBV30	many	AWSLHRTDTQY
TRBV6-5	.	ASSYGLTAEAF
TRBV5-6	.	ASSPGPPAVNTEAF
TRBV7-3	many	ASSLNLAGSNEQF
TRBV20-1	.	SARDLRTGDPYEQY
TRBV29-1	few	SVHTIPYDTQY
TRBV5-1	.	ASSLDRGHYEQY
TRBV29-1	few	SVESGEGETQY
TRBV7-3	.	ASSSQGGYNEQF
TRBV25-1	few	ASMSFLGTQETQY
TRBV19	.	ASRNRGVGGQPQH
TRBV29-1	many	SASQGDTEAF
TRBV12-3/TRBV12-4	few	ASSFGTGKTF
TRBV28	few	ASRLAGEGETQY
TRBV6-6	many	ASRGTGGGETQY
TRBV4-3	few	ASSSGGSGIDTQY
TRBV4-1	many	ASSQQQGANYGYT
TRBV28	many	ASSHRARRNGELF
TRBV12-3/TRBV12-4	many	ASKRSGEVTDTQY